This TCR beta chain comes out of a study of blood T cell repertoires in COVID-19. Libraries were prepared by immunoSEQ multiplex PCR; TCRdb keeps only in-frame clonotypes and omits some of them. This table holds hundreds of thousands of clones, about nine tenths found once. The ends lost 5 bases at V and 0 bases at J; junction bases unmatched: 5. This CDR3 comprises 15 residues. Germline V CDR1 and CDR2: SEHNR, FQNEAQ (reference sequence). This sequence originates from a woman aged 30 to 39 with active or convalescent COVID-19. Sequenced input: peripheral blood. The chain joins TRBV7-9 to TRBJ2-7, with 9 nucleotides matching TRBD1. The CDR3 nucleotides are TGTGCCAGCAGCAGCGGGACAGGGACCTCCTACGAGCAGTACTTC. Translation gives CASSSGTGTSYEQYF. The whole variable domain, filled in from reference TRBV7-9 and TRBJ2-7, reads DTGVSQNPRHKITKRGQNVTFRCDPISEHNRLYWYRQTLGQGPEFLTYFQNEAQLEKSRLLSDRFSAERPKGSFSTLEIQRTEQGDSAMYLCASSSGTGTSYEQYFGPGTRLTVT.